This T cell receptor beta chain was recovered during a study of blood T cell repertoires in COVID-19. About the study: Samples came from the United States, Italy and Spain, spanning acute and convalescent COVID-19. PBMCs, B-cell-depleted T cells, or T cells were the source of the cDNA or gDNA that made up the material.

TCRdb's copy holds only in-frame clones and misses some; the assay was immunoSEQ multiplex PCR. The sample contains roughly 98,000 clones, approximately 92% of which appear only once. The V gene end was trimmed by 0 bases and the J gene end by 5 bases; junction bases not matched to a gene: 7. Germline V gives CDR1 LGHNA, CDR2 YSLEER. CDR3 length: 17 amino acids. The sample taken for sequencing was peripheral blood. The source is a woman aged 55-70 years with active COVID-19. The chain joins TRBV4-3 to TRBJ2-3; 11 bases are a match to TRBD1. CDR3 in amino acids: CASSQDYRTGGRDTQYF. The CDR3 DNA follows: TGCGCCAGCAGCCAAGATTATAGGACAGGGGGCCGAGATACGCAGTATTTT.